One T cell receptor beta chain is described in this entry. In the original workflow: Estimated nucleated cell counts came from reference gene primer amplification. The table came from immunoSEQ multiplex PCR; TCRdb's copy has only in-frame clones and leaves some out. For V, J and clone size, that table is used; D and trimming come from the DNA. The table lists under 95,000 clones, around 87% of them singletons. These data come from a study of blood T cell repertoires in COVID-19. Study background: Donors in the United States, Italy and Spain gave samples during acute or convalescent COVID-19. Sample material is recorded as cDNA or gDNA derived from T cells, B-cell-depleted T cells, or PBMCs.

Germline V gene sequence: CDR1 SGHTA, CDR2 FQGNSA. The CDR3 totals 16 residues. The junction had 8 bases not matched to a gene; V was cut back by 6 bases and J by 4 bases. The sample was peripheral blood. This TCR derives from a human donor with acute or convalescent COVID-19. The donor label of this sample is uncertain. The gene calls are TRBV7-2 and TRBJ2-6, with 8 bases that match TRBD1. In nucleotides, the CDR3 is TGTGCCAGCAGAACCGACAGGGGATCGGGGGCCAACGTCCTGACTTTC. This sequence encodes CASRTDRGSGANVLTF.